Listed here is a single TCR beta chain. Its antigen is not identified. Amplification yielded TCR beta CDR3 regions, with RNA transcripts as the source. Primed by the HTBI set, a first-round RT-PCR was run on the TCR CDR3. TCRdb passed the multiplex PCR reads through MiXCR, listing each CDR3 protein once. The profile shows more than 500,000 distinct CDR3 sequences, 15% to 20% of them singletons. This sample was included in a study of T cells in Graves' hyperthyroidism and ophthalmopathy. Study conclusions and caveats: Most thyroid clonotypes expanded above 0.001 were also detected in blood.

Trimming pared 5 bases from V and 0 bases from J, leaving 16 bases between. Germline V gives CDR1 LGHNA, CDR2 YSLEER. The CDR3 loop spans 16 amino acids. The J gene is TRBJ1-1, the V gene TRBV4-3, with TRBD1 as a possible D gene (5 bases). This sequence was found in a young woman with Graves' ophthalmopathy. Sequencing input: blood. CDR3 in DNA: TGCGCCAGCAGCGGGGGGGGTTGGGGGGTGAACACTGAAGCTTTCTTT. This codes for CASSGGGWGVNTEAFF.